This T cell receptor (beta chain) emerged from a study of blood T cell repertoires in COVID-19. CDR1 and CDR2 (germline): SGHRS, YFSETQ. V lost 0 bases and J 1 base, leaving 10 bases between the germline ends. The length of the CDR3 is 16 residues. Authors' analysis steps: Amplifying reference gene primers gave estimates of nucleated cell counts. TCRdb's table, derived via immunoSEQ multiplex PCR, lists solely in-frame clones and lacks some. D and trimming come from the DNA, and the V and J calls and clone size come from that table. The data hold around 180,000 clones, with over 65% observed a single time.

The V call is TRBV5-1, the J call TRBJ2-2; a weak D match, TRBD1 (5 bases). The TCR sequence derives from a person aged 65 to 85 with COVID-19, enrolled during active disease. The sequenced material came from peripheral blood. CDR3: CASSLVDRMNTGELFF. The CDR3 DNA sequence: TGCGCCAGCAGCTTGGTCGACAGAATGAACACCGGGGAGCTGTTTTTT.